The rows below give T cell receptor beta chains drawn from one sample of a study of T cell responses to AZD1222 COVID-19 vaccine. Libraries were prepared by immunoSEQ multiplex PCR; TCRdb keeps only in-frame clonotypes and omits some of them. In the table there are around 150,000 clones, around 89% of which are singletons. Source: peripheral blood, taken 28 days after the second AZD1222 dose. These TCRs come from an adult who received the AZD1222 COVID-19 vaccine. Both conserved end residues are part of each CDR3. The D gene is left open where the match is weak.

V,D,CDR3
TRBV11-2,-,CASSWVRGGGDTQYF
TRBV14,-,CASSHQQVGTGNTIYF
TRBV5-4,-,CASSQREGTSYNSPLHF
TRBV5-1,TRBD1,CASSPGQGSVLTTDTQYF
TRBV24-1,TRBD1,CATSDPGQAQDTQYF
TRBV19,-,CASSRARASPAHHGGYTF
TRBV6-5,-,CASSYREGQPQHF
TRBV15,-,CATSRVQGGPLTQYF
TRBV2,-,CASSEGRVIKAFF
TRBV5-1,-,CASSLDSHQPQHF
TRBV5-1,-,CASSLGHRSEGYGYTF
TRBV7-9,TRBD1,CASSSSGQGTNYGYTF
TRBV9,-,CASSERDTGMNSPLHF
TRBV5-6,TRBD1,CASSVYDRVGQPQHF
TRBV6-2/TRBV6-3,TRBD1,CASSSSRTGPPYGYTF
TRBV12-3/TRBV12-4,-,CASTLGGSQPQHF
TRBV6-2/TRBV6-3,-,CASSYESVATNEKLFF
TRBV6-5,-,CASSIGTDNYGYTF
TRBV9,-,CASSAMGALNTEAFF
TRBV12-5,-,CASGLEGRAFF
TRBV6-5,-,CASSYSKGTNSPLHF
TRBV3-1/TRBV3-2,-,CASSLPVGSYNEQFF
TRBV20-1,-,CSAPLSDEQYF
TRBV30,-,CAWSDTGLYSPLHF
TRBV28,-,CASTGGWDQPQHF
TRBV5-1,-,CASSLLGPNTEAFF
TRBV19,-,CASSPNTAQVVGGLYGYTF
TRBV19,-,CASSRDFTYNEQFF
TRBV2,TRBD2,CASSPSGGINIQYF
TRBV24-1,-,CATSDGAGRQETQYF
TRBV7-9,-,CASGESNQPQHF
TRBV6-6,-,CASSPNFVSTSSGNTIYF
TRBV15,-,CATSSYNEQFF
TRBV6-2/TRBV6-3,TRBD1,CASSWAPDRVGTEAFF
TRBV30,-,CAWNSDSGNTIYF
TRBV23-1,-,CASSQSVRHDGYGYTF
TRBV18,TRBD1,CASSPGTGGVSPLHF
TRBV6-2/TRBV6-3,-,CASSPLQVNTEAFF
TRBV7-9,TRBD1,CASSPDRVPFF
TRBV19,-,CASSSIAYGYTF
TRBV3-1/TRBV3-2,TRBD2,CASSQVSGGAYNEQFF
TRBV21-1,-,CASSKAGTGSSYEQYF
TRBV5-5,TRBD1,CASSLTTGDRSGNTIYF
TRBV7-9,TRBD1,CASSSGQGARGYTF
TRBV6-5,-,CASSPRGATNEKLFF
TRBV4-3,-,CASSQEPPRGAQETQYF
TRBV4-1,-,CASSTFKKRENTGELFF
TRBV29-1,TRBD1,CSAVPRGLSGLFIKETQYF
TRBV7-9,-,CASSLTGVGYTF
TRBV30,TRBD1,CAWGQGRNLNTEAFF